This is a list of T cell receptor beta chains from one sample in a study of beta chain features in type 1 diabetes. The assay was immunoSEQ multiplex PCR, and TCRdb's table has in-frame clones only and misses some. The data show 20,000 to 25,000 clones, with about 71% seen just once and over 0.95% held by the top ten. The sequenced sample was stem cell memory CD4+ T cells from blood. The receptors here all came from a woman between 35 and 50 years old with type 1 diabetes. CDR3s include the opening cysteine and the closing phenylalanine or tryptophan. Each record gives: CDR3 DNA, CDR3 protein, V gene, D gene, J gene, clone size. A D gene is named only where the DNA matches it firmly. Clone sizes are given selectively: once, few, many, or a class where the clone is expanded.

DNA: TGTGCCAGCAGCTTAGTAGCGGGGGAGCGCACAGATACGCAGTATTTT
CDR3: CASSLVAGERTDTQYF
V: TRBV7-2
D: TRBD2
J: TRBJ2-3
size: few

DNA: TGTGCCAGCAGTTCTCCTAGCGGGGAAGAGACCCAGTACTTC
CDR3: CASSSPSGEETQYF
V: TRBV28
D: TRBD2
J: TRBJ2-5
size: NA

DNA: TGTGCCAGCAGCTTGGCGACCGGGAGACAAGAGACCCAGTACTTC
CDR3: CASSLATGRQETQYF
V: TRBV7-2
D: NA
J: TRBJ2-5
size: NA

DNA: TGTGCCAGCAGCCTTACTAGCGGGACCCGCAGGGTGGATGAGCAGTTCTTC
CDR3: CASSLTSGTRRVDEQFF
V: TRBV7-3
D: TRBD2
J: TRBJ2-1
size: once

DNA: TGTGCCACCAGCAGAGTCGAGGGATGGATAGGAAACACCATATATTTT
CDR3: CATSRVEGWIGNTIYF
V: TRBV15
D: NA
J: TRBJ1-3
size: few

DNA: TGTGCCAGCAGCTTAGTACAGGGTTTGGACACCGGGGAGCTGTTTTTT
CDR3: CASSLVQGLDTGELFF
V: TRBV11-2
D: NA
J: TRBJ2-2
size: NA

DNA: TGTGCCAGCAGCTACCTCCGTGTAGGCGGAACTGAAGCTTTCTTT
CDR3: CASSYLRVGGTEAFF
V: TRBV11-1
D: NA
J: TRBJ1-1
size: NA

DNA: TGTGCCAGCAGTCAACCCTGGGGGCGTGGGACCAAAAACATTCAGTACTTC
CDR3: CASSQPWGRGTKNIQYF
V: TRBV28
D: NA
J: TRBJ2-4
size: NA

DNA: TGCGCCAGCAGCCAAGACAGGACAGTCTATAGCAATCAGCCCCAGCATTTT
CDR3: CASSQDRTVYSNQPQHF
V: TRBV4-3
D: NA
J: TRBJ1-5
size: NA

DNA: TGTGCCAGCAGCCCGGGGACTAGCGGGCGCACAGATACGCAGTATTTT
CDR3: CASSPGTSGRTDTQYF
V: TRBV7-9
D: TRBD2
J: TRBJ2-3
size: NA

DNA: TGTGCCAGCAGTGACAAGGGAGCGATCACCGGGGATACGCAGTATTTT
CDR3: CASSDKGAITGDTQYF
V: TRBV6-1
D: NA
J: TRBJ2-3
size: few

DNA: TGTGCCAGCAGCTTAGGGGCGAGAGGGACAGATACGCAGTATTTT
CDR3: CASSLGARGTDTQYF
V: TRBV7-2
D: NA
J: TRBJ2-3
size: NA

DNA: TGTGCCAGCAGTTACACAGATGTGAACACTGAAGCTTTCTTT
CDR3: CASSYTDVNTEAFF
V: TRBV6-5
D: NA
J: TRBJ1-1
size: few

DNA: TGCGCCAGCAGCCCGACGACAGGCGATAATTCACCCCTCCACTTT
CDR3: CASSPTTGDNSPLHF
V: TRBV5-4
D: NA
J: TRBJ1-6
size: NA

DNA: TGTGCCAGCACCGGACAGCCCGATCAGCCCCAGCATTTT
CDR3: CASTGQPDQPQHF
V: TRBV11-2
D: NA
J: TRBJ1-5
size: once

DNA: TGCGCCAGCAGCCCGGGTTGGACAGGGGGCTACGAGCAGTACTTC
CDR3: CASSPGWTGGYEQYF
V: TRBV4-1
D: TRBD1
J: TRBJ2-7
size: few

DNA: TGTGCCAGCAGCCCAGGGTTAGCTAACTATGGCTACACCTTC
CDR3: CASSPGLANYGYTF
V: TRBV5-6
D: NA
J: TRBJ1-2
size: NA

DNA: TGTGCCAGCAGCTTTCGGACAGGGAATAGGAATACGCAGTATTTT
CDR3: CASSFRTGNRNTQYF
V: TRBV5-8
D: TRBD1
J: TRBJ2-3
size: NA

DNA: TGTGCCAGCAGCCGAGGACAGCTGAACACTGAAGCTTTCTTT
CDR3: CASSRGQLNTEAFF
V: TRBV5-4
D: NA
J: TRBJ1-1
size: NA

DNA: TGTGCCAGCAGAAGCAGGGGGGACAACAATCAGCCCCAGCATTTT
CDR3: CASRSRGDNNQPQHF
V: TRBV7-2
D: TRBD1
J: TRBJ1-5
size: NA

DNA: TGTGCCAGCAGCCAAAAAAGACAGGGGGCACAGGCTGAAGCTTTCTTT
CDR3: CASSQKRQGAQAEAFF
V: TRBV14
D: TRBD1
J: TRBJ1-1
size: few

DNA: TGTGCCAGCAGCTCCGGTGGGGGAGGGGTGAACACTGAAGCTTTCTTT
CDR3: CASSSGGGGVNTEAFF
V: TRBV5-4
D: NA
J: TRBJ1-1
size: NA

DNA: TGCGCCAGCAGCTTGGGCGGGAGCAACGAGCAGTACTTC
CDR3: CASSLGGSNEQYF
V: TRBV5-1
D: TRBD2
J: TRBJ2-7
size: NA

DNA: TGTGCCAGCAGCTTAGGCCCTAGTAGTGAGCAGTTCTTC
CDR3: CASSLGPSSEQFF
V: TRBV11-2
D: NA
J: TRBJ2-1
size: NA

DNA: TGTGCCAGCAGGACGGTTGCAGGCCATGAAAAACTGTTTTTT
CDR3: CASRTVAGHEKLFF
V: TRBV27
D: NA
J: TRBJ1-4
size: NA

DNA: TGTGCCAGCAGCGTAGGGAGTGATAGCAATCAGCCCCAGCATTTT
CDR3: CASSVGSDSNQPQHF
V: TRBV9
D: NA
J: TRBJ1-5
size: NA

DNA: TGTGCCAGCAGCCCCCTCGGGGGTAATACCTACGAGCAGTACTTC
CDR3: CASSPLGGNTYEQYF
V: TRBV9
D: NA
J: TRBJ2-7
size: NA

DNA: TGTGCCAGTAGTGAGGGACTAGCGGGAGCCACCGGGGAGCTGTTTTTT
CDR3: CASSEGLAGATGELFF
V: TRBV19
D: TRBD2
J: TRBJ2-2
size: NA

DNA: TGCGCCAGCAGCGCAATGGGACAGCCCAGGTGGGCGTCCTACGAGCAGTACTTC
CDR3: CASSAMGQPRWASYEQYF
V: TRBV5-1
D: TRBD1
J: TRBJ2-7
size: NA

DNA: TGTGCCACAAACAGCGGTTTGACGGAGGACACCGGGGAGCTGTTTTTT
CDR3: CATNSGLTEDTGELFF
V: TRBV19
D: NA
J: TRBJ2-2
size: NA

DNA: TGTGCCAGCAGCTTCAGACAGGGCACAGATACGCAGTATTTT
CDR3: CASSFRQGTDTQYF
V: TRBV7-9
D: NA
J: TRBJ2-3
size: NA

DNA: TGCGCCAGCAGCCAAGATCCCAACAGGGGAACCTACGAGCAGTACTTC
CDR3: CASSQDPNRGTYEQYF
V: TRBV4-3
D: TRBD1
J: TRBJ2-7
size: once

DNA: TGTGCCAGCTCGCGTGCCGGGACAGCGGTCTACGAGCAGTACTTC
CDR3: CASSRAGTAVYEQYF
V: TRBV18
D: TRBD1
J: TRBJ2-7
size: once

DNA: TGTGCCAGCAGCAAGGGACAGGGGGAAGATGGCTACACCTTC
CDR3: CASSKGQGEDGYTF
V: TRBV7-3
D: TRBD1
J: TRBJ1-2
size: NA

DNA: TGTGCCAGCAGCTTAGAGACCAGGCCTTATAATTCACCCCTCCACTTT
CDR3: CASSLETRPYNSPLHF
V: TRBV7-2
D: NA
J: TRBJ1-6
size: NA

DNA: TGTGCCAGCAGCGTTCCGGGACTAGCGGGGGCCTACTCCTACAATGAGCAGTTCTTC
CDR3: CASSVPGLAGAYSYNEQFF
V: TRBV7-8
D: TRBD2
J: TRBJ2-1
size: NA

DNA: TGCGCCAGCAGCTTGGGCCGGGGGTTCAATGAGCAGTTCTTC
CDR3: CASSLGRGFNEQFF
V: TRBV5-1
D: NA
J: TRBJ2-1
size: NA

DNA: TGTGCCAGCAGTTTACGGGGGACAGGTATAATTGAAGCTTTCTTT
CDR3: CASSLRGTGIIEAFF
V: TRBV28
D: TRBD1
J: TRBJ1-1
size: once

DNA: TGTGCCAGCAGCCAAGATCCAGGGGGCGTAAATGGCTACACCTTC
CDR3: CASSQDPGGVNGYTF
V: TRBV4-2
D: TRBD1
J: TRBJ1-2
size: NA

DNA: TGTGCCAGCAGCTTAGCCCATGGGGCGGGATTGAATGGCAATGAGCAGTTCTTC
CDR3: CASSLAHGAGLNGNEQFF
V: TRBV7-9
D: NA
J: TRBJ2-1
size: NA

DNA: TGTGCCAGCTCACCAAGGAAGGTAGCGGGTGTCTACGAGCAGTACTTC
CDR3: CASSPRKVAGVYEQYF
V: TRBV18
D: TRBD2
J: TRBJ2-7
size: once

DNA: TGTGCCAGCAGCACCTGGCTTTTAGAGGGCGCCGAGCAGTACTTC
CDR3: CASSTWLLEGAEQYF
V: TRBV11-1
D: NA
J: TRBJ2-7
size: NA

DNA: TGTGCCAGCAGCTTAGTCGGGAACACCTACGAGCAGTACTTC
CDR3: CASSLVGNTYEQYF
V: TRBV7-2
D: NA
J: TRBJ2-7
size: NA

DNA: TGTGCCTGGAGTGTTAGTTCTAGTGGTGAAAAACTGTTTTTT
CDR3: CAWSVSSSGEKLFF
V: TRBV30
D: NA
J: TRBJ1-4
size: NA

DNA: TGTGCCAGCAGCTTAGAACTAGCGGGGACCAATGAGCAGTTCTTC
CDR3: CASSLELAGTNEQFF
V: TRBV7-8
D: TRBD2
J: TRBJ2-1
size: once

DNA: TGTGCCAGCAGCAGGACTAGCGGGGGCCCCCCTGGCAATGAGCAGTTCTTC
CDR3: CASSRTSGGPPGNEQFF
V: TRBV5-4
D: TRBD2
J: TRBJ2-1
size: few

DNA: TGTGCCAGCTCACCAACCGACACTAACTATGGCTACACCTTC
CDR3: CASSPTDTNYGYTF
V: TRBV18
D: NA
J: TRBJ1-2
size: NA

DNA: TGTGCCAGCAGCCCTAGATCGGGGACTAGCGGGAGTGGGTCAGATACGCAGTATTTT
CDR3: CASSPRSGTSGSGSDTQYF
V: TRBV7-9
D: TRBD2
J: TRBJ2-3
size: NA

DNA: TGCGCCAGCAGCGAATTTGGGAGAGGGTCCAAGGGCACTGAAGCTTTCTTT
CDR3: CASSEFGRGSKGTEAFF
V: TRBV5-1
D: NA
J: TRBJ1-1
size: NA

DNA: TGTGCCAGCAGTACCCCTAGTAGCGGGAAAGAGACCCAGTACTTC
CDR3: CASSTPSSGKETQYF
V: TRBV28
D: TRBD2
J: TRBJ2-5
size: NA

DNA: TGCGCCAGCAGCTTGCCGCTACTCTCCTACAATGAGCAGTTCTTC
CDR3: CASSLPLLSYNEQFF
V: TRBV5-1
D: NA
J: TRBJ2-1
size: NA